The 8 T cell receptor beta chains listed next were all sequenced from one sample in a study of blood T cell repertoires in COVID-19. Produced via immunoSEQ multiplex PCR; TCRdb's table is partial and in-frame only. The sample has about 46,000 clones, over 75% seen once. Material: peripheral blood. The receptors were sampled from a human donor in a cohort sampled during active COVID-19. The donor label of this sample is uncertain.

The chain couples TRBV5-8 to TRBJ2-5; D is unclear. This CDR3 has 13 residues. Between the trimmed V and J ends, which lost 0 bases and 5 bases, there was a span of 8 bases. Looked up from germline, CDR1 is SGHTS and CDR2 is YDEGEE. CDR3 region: CASSLDSWETQYF. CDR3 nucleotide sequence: TGTGCCAGCAGCTTGGACAGCTGGGAGACCCAGTACTTC.

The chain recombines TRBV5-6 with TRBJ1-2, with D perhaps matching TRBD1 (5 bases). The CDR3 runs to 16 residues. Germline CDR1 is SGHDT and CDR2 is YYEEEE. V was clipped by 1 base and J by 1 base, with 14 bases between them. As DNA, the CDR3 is TGTGCCAGCAGCTTGACAGGTCGCGGTCGTAACTATGGCTACACCTTC. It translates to CASSLTGRGRNYGYTF.

The CDR3 sequence: CASSDTTGATNEKLFF. In nucleotides, the CDR3 is TGTGCCAGCAGCGATACGACTGGTGCAACTAATGAAAAACTGTTTTTT. This sequence joins TRBV7-6 and TRBJ1-4; D is uncertain. This CDR3 has 16 amino acids. Germline V gives CDR1 SGHVS, CDR2 FNYEAQ. Between the trimmed V and J ends, which lost 5 bases and 0 bases, there was a span of 13 bases.

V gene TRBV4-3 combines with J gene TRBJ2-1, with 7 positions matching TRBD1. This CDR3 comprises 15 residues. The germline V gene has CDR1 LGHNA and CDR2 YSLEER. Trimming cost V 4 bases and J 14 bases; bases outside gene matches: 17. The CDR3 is CASSRTGTRAGTKFF. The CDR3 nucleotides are TGCGCCAGCAGCCGGACAGGAACGAGAGCTGGCACCAAGTTCTTC.

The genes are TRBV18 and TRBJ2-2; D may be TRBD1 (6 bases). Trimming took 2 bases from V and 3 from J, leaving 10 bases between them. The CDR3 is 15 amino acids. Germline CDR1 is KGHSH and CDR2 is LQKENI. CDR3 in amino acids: CASSPRAGDTGELFF. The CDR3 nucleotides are TGTGCCAGCTCACCAAGGGCAGGGGACACCGGGGAGCTGTTTTTT.

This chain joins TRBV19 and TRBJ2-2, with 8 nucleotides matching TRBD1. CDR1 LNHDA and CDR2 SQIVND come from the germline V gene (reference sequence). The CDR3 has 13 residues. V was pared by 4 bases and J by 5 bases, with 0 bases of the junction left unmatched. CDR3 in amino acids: CASSRQGTGELFF. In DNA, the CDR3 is TGTGCCAGTAGTAGACAGGGGACCGGGGAGCTGTTTTTT. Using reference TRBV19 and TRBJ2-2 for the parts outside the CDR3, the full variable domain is DGGITQSPKYLFRKEGQNVTLSCEQNLNHDAMYWYRQDPGQGLRLIYYSQIVNDFQKGDIAEGYSVSREKKESFPLTVTSAQKNPTAFYLCASSRQGTGELFFGEGSRLTVL.

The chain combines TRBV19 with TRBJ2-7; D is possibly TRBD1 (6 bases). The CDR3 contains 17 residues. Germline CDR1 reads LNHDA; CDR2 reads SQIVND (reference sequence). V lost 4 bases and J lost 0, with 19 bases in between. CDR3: CASSKRFEDSSSYEQYF. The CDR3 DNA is TGTGCCAGTAGTAAGAGGTTCGAGGACAGCAGCTCCTACGAGCAGTACTTC.

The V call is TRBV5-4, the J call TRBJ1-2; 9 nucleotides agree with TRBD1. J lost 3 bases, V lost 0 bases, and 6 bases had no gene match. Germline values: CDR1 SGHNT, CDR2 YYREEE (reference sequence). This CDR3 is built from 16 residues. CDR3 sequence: CASSLGSRQGDYGYTF. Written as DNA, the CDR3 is TGTGCCAGCAGCTTGGGATCGAGACAGGGGGACTATGGCTACACCTTC.